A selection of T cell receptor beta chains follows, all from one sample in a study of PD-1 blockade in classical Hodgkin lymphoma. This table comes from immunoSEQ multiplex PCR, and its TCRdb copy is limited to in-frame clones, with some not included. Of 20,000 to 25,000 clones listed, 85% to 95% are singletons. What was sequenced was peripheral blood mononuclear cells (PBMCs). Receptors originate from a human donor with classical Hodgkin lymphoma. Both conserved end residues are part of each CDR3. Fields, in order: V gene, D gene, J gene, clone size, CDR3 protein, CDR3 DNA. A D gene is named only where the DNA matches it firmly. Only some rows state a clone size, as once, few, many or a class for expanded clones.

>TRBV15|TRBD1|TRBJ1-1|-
CATRPGQGGNTEAFF
TGTGCCACCCGTCCGGGACAGGGGGGGAACACTGAAGCTTTCTTT
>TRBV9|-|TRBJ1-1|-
CASSVASENTEAFF
TGTGCCAGCAGCGTAGCTTCTGAGAACACTGAAGCTTTCTTT
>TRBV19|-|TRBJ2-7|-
CASSMGTSEQYF
TGTGCCAGTAGTATGGGGACGTCTGAGCAGTACTTC
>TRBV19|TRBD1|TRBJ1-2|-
CASSISTGDYGYTF
TGTGCCAGTAGTATCTCGACAGGGGACTATGGCTACACCTTC
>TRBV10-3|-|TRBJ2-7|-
CAISERPPYEQYF
TGTGCCATCAGTGAGAGGCCGCCCTACGAGCAGTACTTC
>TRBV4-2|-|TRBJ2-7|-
CASSQGDNTYEQYF
TGTGCCAGCAGCCAAGGGGACAACACCTACGAGCAGTACTTC
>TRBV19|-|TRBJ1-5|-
CASSLVPGGPQHF
TGTGCCAGTAGTCTAGTACCCGGCGGGCCCCAGCATTTT
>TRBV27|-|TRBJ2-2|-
CASSFSQGVGELFF
TGTGCCAGCAGTTTTTCACAGGGAGTCGGGGAGCTGTTTTTT
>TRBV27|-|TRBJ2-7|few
CASSLIGSGTLGRQYF
TGTGCCAGCAGCCTAATCGGGTCGGGCACCCTAGGGCGGCAGTACTTC
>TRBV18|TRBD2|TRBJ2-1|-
CASSPTRTSGEQFF
TGTGCCAGCTCACCAACGCGGACTAGCGGTGAGCAGTTCTTC
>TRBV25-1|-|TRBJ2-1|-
CASSEGTNNEQFF
TGTGCCAGCAGTGAAGGGACGAACAATGAGCAGTTCTTC
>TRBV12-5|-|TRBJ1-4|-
CASGLGQVNEKLFF
TGTGCTAGTGGTTTAGGTCAGGTAAATGAAAAACTGTTTTTT
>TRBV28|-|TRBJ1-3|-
CASSFRPLGGNTIYF
TGTGCCAGCAGTTTTAGGCCTTTAGGTGGAAACACCATATATTTT
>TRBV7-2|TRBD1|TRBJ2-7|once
CASSLSQGAYEQYF
TGTGCCAGCAGCTTGTCTCAGGGGGCCTACGAGCAGTACTTC
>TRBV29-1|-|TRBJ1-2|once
CSVEDSQLTYGYTF
TGCAGCGTTGAAGACTCACAACTAACCTATGGCTACACCTTC
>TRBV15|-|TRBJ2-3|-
CATSRGQGRSSTDTQYF
TGTGCCACCAGCAGAGGACAAGGACGGTCCAGCACAGATACGCAGTATTTT
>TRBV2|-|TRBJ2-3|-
CASSEGQGPRGTDTQYF
TGTGCCAGCAGTGAAGGGCAGGGGCCCAGGGGTACAGATACGCAGTATTTT
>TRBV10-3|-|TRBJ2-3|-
CAISESGTGYTQYF
TGTGCCATCAGTGAGTCGGGGACCGGGTATACGCAGTATTTT
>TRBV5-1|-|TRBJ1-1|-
CASSLEQGYTEAFF
TGCGCCAGCAGCTTGGAGCAGGGCTATACTGAAGCTTTCTTT
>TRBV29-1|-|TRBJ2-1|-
CSAFTGPYNEQFF
TGCAGCGCATTCACAGGGCCCTACAATGAGCAGTTCTTC
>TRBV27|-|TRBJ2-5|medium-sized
CASSFGGGSKTQYF
TGTGCCAGCAGTTTCGGGGGCGGGAGCAAGACCCAGTACTTC
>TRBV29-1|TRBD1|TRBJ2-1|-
CSVVHTGVLEQFF
TGCAGCGTTGTGCATACAGGGGTTCTTGAGCAGTTCTTC
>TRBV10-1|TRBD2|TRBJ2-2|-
CASRGRPNTGELFF
TGCGCCAGCCGCGGGAGACCTAACACCGGGGAGCTGTTTTTT
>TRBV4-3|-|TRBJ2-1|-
CASSQERVREQFF
TGCGCCAGCAGCCAAGAACGGGTCCGGGAGCAGTTCTTC
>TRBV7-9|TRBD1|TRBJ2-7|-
CASSPTTGVDEQYF
TGTGCCAGCAGCCCAACGACAGGGGTCGACGAGCAGTACTTC
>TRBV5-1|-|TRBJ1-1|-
CASSLLTVNTEAFF
TGCGCCAGCAGCTTGCTTACGGTGAACACTGAAGCTTTCTTT
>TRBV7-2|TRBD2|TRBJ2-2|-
CASNRGGNAGELFF
TGTGCCAGCAACCGGGGGGGCAATGCCGGGGAGCTGTTTTTT
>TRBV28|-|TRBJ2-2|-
CASSVGGFTGELFF
TGTGCCAGCAGCGTGGGCGGATTCACCGGGGAGCTGTTTTTT
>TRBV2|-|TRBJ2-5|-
CASSAGRGETQYF
TGTGCCAGCAGTGCCGGCAGGGGCGAGACCCAGTACTTC
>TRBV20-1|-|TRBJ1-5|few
CSASGPPQHF
TGCAGTGCTAGTGGGCCACCCCAGCATTTT
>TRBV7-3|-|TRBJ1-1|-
CASSLTGRTEAFF
TGTGCCAGCAGCTTAACCGGTAGGACTGAAGCTTTCTTT
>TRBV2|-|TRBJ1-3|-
CASTLKGTSSGNTIYF
TGTGCCAGCACTCTCAAGGGGACATCCTCTGGAAACACCATATATTTT
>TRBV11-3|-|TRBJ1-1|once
CASSLDPGLNTEAFF
TGTGCCAGCAGCTTAGACCCGGGCTTGAACACTGAAGCTTTCTTT
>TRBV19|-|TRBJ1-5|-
CASIGRYNQPQHF
TGTGCCAGTATAGGACGGTACAATCAGCCCCAGCATTTT
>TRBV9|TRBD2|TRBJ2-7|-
CASSVDSGSYEQYF
TGTGCCAGCAGCGTAGACAGCGGGAGTTACGAGCAGTACTTC
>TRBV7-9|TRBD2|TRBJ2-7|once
CASSFGPPAGDLNYEQYF
TGTGCCAGCAGCTTTGGTCCCCCAGCGGGAGACCTCAACTACGAGCAGTACTTC
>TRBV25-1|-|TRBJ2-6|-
CASSELQGSGANVLTF
TGTGCCAGCAGTGAGCTACAGGGCTCTGGGGCCAACGTCCTGACTTTC
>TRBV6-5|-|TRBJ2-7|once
CASRRTSNEQYF
TGTGCCAGCAGAAGAACCTCCAACGAGCAGTACTTC
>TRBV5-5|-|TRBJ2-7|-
CASSLLGTRRYEQYF
TGTGCCAGCAGCTTGCTGGGAACTAGACGGTACGAGCAGTACTTC
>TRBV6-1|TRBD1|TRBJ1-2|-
CASSEFMSGGANYGYTF
TGTGCCAGCAGTGAATTTATGTCAGGGGGCGCGAACTATGGCTACACCTTC
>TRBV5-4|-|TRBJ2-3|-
CASSSTTDTQYF
TGTGCCAGCAGCTCCACCACAGATACGCAGTATTTT
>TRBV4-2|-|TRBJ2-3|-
CASSQRGHGFTDTQYF
TGTGCCAGCAGCCAAAGGGGACACGGATTCACAGATACGCAGTATTTT
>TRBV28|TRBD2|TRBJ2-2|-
CASSQSGAWDTGELFF
TGTGCCAGCAGCCAAAGCGGGGCCTGGGACACCGGGGAGCTGTTTTTT
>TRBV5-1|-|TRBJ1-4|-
CASSPAGTSNEKLFF
TGCGCCAGCAGTCCAGCCGGGACAAGTAATGAAAAACTGTTTTTT
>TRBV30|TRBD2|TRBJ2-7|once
CAWRFTASGPYEQYF
TGTGCCTGGAGATTCACCGCTAGCGGGCCCTACGAGCAGTACTTC
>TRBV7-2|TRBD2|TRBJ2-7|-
CASTLAGGREQYF
TGTGCCAGCACACTAGCGGGAGGGCGCGAGCAGTACTTC
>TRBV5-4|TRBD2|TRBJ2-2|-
CASSWGSGSLPGELFF
TGTGCCAGCAGCTGGGGGAGCGGGAGCCTCCCCGGGGAGCTGTTTTTT
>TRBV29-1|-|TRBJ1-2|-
CSVEGSDRQDYGYTF
TGCAGCGTTGAAGGCTCGGACCGCCAAGACTATGGCTACACCTTC
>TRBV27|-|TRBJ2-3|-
CASSFGSTDTQYF
TGTGCCAGCAGTTTCGGTAGCACAGATACGCAGTATTTT
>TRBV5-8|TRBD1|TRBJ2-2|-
CASSASGGGTGELFF
TGTGCCAGCAGCGCGTCAGGGGGCGGCACCGGGGAGCTGTTTTTT
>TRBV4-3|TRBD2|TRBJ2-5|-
CASSQAPLAGGETQYF
TGCGCCAGCAGCCAAGCTCCACTAGCGGGAGGAGAGACCCAGTACTTC